The T cell receptor (beta chain) under discussion was sequenced for a study of cytomegalovirus exposure and HLA in healthy donors. The CDR3 is 14 amino acids. V was clipped by 0 bases and J by 6 bases; unmatched bases: 6. The germline CDR1 and CDR2 sequences are GTSNPN and SVGIG (reference sequence). As regards this clone: Its antigen is not identified.

The PCR ran on 60 Vbeta and 13 Jbeta primers. Produced via immunoSEQ multiplex PCR; TCRdb's table is partial and in-frame only. The sample lists 60,000 or so clones; approximately 83% were seen once. Regarding the study as a whole: There were some V segments, including TRBV6-2 and TRBV6-3, excluded as indistinguishable. DRB1 showed the most TCR associations and HLA-C the fewest in a later analysis, as rates varied by HLA locus. Relative to equally common others, HLA-associated TCR beta chains showed greater clonal expansion in a later analysis. TCR beta chain V- and J-gene trimming was linked, in a later analysis, to a missense variant in DCLRE1C.

The sample taken for sequencing was PBMCs. The sequence was obtained from a female donor in good health and CMV-seronegative. V gene TRBV30 combines with J gene TRBJ1-1, with TRBD1 matching 8 bases. Here the CDR3 reads CAWSVQDRVAEAFF. CDR3 coding DNA: TGTGCCTGGAGTGTACAGGACAGGGTGGCTGAAGCTTTCTTT.